This TCR beta chain is from a study of blood T cell repertoires in COVID-19. Whole-study context: From the United States, Italy and Spain came samples of acute and convalescent COVID-19. T cells, B-cell-depleted T cells, or PBMCs provided the cDNA or gDNA that served as material.

The V end was cut by 2 bases, the J end by 6 bases, with 23 bases between. CDR1 and CDR2 (germline): SGHAT, FQNNGV. CDR3 length: 17 residues. In the authors' workflow: Nucleated cell number was recorded as an estimate derived from reference gene primer amplification. The assay was immunoSEQ multiplex PCR, and TCRdb's table has in-frame clones only and misses some. V and J calls and clone size follow that table, whereas D and trimming were derived from the DNA. The data hold about 250,000 clones, with 70% to 85% observed a single time. The sequenced sample consisted of peripheral blood. The receptor was isolated from a man older than 75 with acute or convalescent COVID-19. The rearrangement joins TRBV11-2 to TRBJ2-7; D perhaps matches TRBD2 (5 bases). The CDR3 spells CASSLMFSDLFMGEQYF. CDR3 DNA sequence: TGTGCCAGCAGCTTAATGTTTAGCGACTTATTTATGGGCGAGCAGTACTTC.